This T cell receptor beta chain emerged from a study of T-cell reconstitution after alpha-beta-depleted transplantation in children. The CDR3 runs to 13 residues. The germline CDR1 and CDR2 sequences are LNHNV and YYDKDF (reference sequence). V dropped 4 bases and J dropped 4 bases, with 8 bases sitting between them. This clonotype was detected ten times or more. During its preparation, the TCRbeta library received unique molecular identifiers. TCRdb redid the calling of the PCR reads with MiXCR, one entry per CDR3 protein. This table has hundreds of thousands of distinct CDR3 sequences, 16% appearing once.

This receptor was obtained from a human donor who donated a stem cell graft to a child with acute myeloid leukemia. Here the sequenced sample was PBMCs from the stem cell graft donor, taken from the stem cell graft. The V and J genes are TRBV15 and TRBJ2-1; D not resolved. The CDR3 is CATSTSSYNEQFF. The CDR3 nucleotides are TGTGCCACCAGCACCTCATCTTACAATGAGCAGTTCTTC.